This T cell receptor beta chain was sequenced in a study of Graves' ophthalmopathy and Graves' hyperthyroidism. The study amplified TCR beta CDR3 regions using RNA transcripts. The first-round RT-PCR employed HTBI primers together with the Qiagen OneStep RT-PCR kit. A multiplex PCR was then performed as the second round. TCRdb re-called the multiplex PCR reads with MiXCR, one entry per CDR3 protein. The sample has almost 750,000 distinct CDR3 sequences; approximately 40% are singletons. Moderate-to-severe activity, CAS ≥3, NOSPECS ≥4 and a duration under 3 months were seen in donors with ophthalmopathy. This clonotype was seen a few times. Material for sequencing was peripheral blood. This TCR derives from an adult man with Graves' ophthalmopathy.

The CDR3: CASRPTGSSYEQYF. CDR3 in DNA: TGTGCCAGCAGACCGACAGGCAGCTCCTACGAGCAGTACTTC. The V gene is TRBV12-3 or TRBV12-4, the J gene TRBJ2-7, with a possible D match to TRBD1 (6 bases). Trimming cost V 6 bases and J 0 bases, with 12 bases left between them. The length of the CDR3 is 14 residues.